This T cell receptor (beta chain) was observed in a study of CD8 T cells in ankylosing spondylitis. General study results and limits: Fewer than ten highly homologous variants made up a TCR beta motif, and this motif appeared characteristic of ankylosing spondylitis blood.

As to this clonotype: Its antigen is still unknown.

Each CDR3 protein is one row after TCRdb ran MiXCR on the 5' RACE reads. The table lists about 700,000 distinct CDR3 sequences, around 19% of them singletons. The germline CDR1 and CDR2 sequences are DFQATT and SNEGSKA (reference sequence). The CDR3 has 15 residues. Germline trimming cut 3 bases from V and 2 bases from J; bases unmatched to any gene: 7. The sample consisted of blood, either unsorted or a sorted T cell fraction (not recorded which). The V and J genes are TRBV20-1 and TRBJ2-3, with 8 bases aligning to TRBD2. The clonotype was recovered from a male donor with ankylosing spondylitis. This chain's CDR3 is CSARGRGDNTDTQYF. In DNA form, the CDR3 reads TGCAGTGCTAGGGGGCGGGGGGACAACACAGATACGCAGTATTTT.